Listed below are T cell receptor beta chains from one sample, sequenced in a study of blood T cell repertoires in COVID-19. Assay used: immunoSEQ multiplex PCR; TCRdb lists only in-frame clones, some missing. The sample holds roughly 210,000 clones, about 85% seen once. The specimen sequenced was peripheral blood. The receptors derive from a man aged 65 to 85 with acute or convalescent COVID-19. Each CDR3 is given with its conserved first and last residue. Each record gives: clone size, V gene, D gene, J gene, CDR3 protein, CDR3 DNA. The D gene is left open where the match is weak. Clone size is not always given. Where it is, it says once, few, many or a class for expanded clones.

>.|TRBV27|.|TRBJ1-1
CASSRTGMNTEAFF
TGTGCCAGCAGCCGAACAGGGATGAACACTGAAGCTTTCTTT
>.|TRBV14|.|TRBJ2-2
CASSQEVGGARTGELFF
TGTGCCAGCAGCCAAGAAGTGGGGGGGGCCCGGACCGGGGAGCTGTTTTTT
>few|TRBV7-8|TRBD1|TRBJ1-2
CASAPGQGFYGYTF
TGTGCCAGTGCCCCGGGACAGGGTTTCTATGGCTACACCTTC
>.|TRBV5-4|.|TRBJ2-5
CASSLGTRQETQYF
TGTGCCAGCAGCTTGGGGACAAGACAAGAGACCCAGTACTTC
>.|TRBV6-5|TRBD1|TRBJ2-7
CASSPTGAYEQYF
TGTGCCAGCAGTCCTACAGGGGCCTACGAGCAGTACTTC
>.|TRBV9|TRBD1|TRBJ2-7
CASSVGQDSYEQYF
TGTGCCAGCAGCGTTGGACAGGACTCCTACGAGCAGTACTTC
>.|TRBV9|TRBD2|TRBJ2-3
CASSVTGLAGGDTQYF
TGTGCCAGCAGCGTAACGGGACTAGCGGGAGGGGATACGCAGTATTTT
>.|TRBV5-1|TRBD2|TRBJ2-1
CASRSPAGVGNEQFF
TGCGCCAGCAGGTCCCCAGCGGGAGTGGGGAATGAGCAGTTCTTC
>.|TRBV28|.|TRBJ1-4
CASSSIKGRTNEKLFF
TGTGCCAGCAGTTCCATCAAAGGGAGGACTAATGAAAAACTGTTTTTT
>.|TRBV15|TRBD1|TRBJ1-1
CATSVTGDTEAFF
TGTGCCACCAGCGTGACAGGGGACACTGAAGCTTTCTTT
>few|TRBV10-3|.|TRBJ1-3
CAISESGGRSGNTIYF
TGTGCCATCAGTGAGAGTGGAGGCCGCTCTGGAAACACCATATATTTT
>.|TRBV6-5|TRBD2|TRBJ2-7
CASSPLSSGNYEQYF
TGTGCCAGCAGTCCATTGAGTAGCGGGAACTACGAGCAGTACTTC
>.|TRBV7-2|.|TRBJ1-2
CASSGTGIGGYTF
TGTGCCAGCAGCGGGACTGGGATCGGTGGCTACACCTTC
>once|TRBV10-3|TRBD1|TRBJ2-2
CAIRVSTGGWGAGELFF
TGTGCCATCAGGGTATCCACAGGGGGATGGGGCGCCGGGGAGCTGTTTTTT
>.|TRBV6-1|.|TRBJ1-6
CASSEEQYSPLHF
TGTGCCAGCAGTGAAGAACAGTACTCACCCCTCCACTTT
>.|TRBV27|.|TRBJ1-5
CASSRSNQPQHF
TGTGCCAGCAGTCGGAGCAATCAGCCCCAGCATTTT
>.|TRBV7-6|.|TRBJ2-2
CASSDSLFVFGELFF
TGTGCCAGCAGCGATAGCTTGTTCGTTTTCGGGGAGCTGTTTTTT
>.|TRBV20-1|.|TRBJ2-3
CSASIGGTSTDTQYF
TGCAGTGCTAGTATAGGGGGTACTAGCACAGATACGCAGTATTTT